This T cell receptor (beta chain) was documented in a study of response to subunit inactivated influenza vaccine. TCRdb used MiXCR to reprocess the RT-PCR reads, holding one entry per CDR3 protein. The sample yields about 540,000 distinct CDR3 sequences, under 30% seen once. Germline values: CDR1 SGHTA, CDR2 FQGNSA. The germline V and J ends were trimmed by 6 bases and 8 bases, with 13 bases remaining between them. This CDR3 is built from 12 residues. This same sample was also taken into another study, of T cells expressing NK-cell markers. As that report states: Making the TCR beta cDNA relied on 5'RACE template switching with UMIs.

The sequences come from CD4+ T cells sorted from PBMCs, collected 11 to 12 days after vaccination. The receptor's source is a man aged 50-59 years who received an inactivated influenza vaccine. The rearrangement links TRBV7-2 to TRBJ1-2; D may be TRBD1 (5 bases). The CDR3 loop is CASSRDSWGYTF. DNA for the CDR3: TGTGCCAGCAGTCGGGACTCCTGGGGCTACACCTTC.